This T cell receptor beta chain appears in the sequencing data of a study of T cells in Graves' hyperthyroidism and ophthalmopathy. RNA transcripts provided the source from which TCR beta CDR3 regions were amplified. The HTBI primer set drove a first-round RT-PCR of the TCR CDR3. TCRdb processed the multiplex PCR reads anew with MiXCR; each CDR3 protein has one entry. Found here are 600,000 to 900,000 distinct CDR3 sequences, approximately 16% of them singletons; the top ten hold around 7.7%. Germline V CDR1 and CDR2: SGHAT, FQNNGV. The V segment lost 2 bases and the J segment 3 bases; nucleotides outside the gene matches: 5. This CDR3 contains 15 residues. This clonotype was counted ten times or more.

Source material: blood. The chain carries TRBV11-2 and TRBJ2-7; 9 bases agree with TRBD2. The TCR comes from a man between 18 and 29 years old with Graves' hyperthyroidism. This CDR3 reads CASSLYGGGDYEQYF. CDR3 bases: TGTGCCAGCAGCTTATACGGCGGGGGGGACTACGAGCAGTACTTC.